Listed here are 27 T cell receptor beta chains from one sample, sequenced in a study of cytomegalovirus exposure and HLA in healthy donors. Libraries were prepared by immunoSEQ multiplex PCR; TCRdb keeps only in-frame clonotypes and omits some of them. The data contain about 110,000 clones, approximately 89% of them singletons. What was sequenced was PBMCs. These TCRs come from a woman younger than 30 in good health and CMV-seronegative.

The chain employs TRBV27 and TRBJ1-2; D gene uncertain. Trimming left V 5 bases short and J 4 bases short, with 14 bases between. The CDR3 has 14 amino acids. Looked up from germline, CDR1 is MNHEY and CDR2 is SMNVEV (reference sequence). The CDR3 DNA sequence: TGTGCCAGCAGTCGGGAGAAGGGAGTCTATGGCTACACCTTC. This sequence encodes CASSREKGVYGYTF.

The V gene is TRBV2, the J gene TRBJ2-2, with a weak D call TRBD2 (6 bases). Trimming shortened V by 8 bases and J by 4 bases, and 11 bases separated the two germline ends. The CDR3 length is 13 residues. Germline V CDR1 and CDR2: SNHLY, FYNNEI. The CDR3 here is CASRLAPTGELFF. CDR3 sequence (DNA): TGTGCCAGCCGGCTAGCGCCCACCGGGGAGCTGTTTTTT.

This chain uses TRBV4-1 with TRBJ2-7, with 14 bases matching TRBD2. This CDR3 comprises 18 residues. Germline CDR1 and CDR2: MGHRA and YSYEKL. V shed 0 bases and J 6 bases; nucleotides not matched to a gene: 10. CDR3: CASSQDRLAGGEGREQYF. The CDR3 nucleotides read TGCGCCAGCAGCCAAGATCGACTAGCGGGGGGGGAAGGTCGCGAGCAGTACTTC.

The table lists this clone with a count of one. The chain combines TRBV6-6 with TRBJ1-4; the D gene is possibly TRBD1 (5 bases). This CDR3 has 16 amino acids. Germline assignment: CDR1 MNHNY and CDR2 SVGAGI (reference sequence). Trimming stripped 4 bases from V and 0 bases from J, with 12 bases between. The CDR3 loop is CASSSGLRATNEKLFF. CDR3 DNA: TGTGCCAGCAGTTCGGGACTCCGGGCAACTAATGAAAAACTGTTTTTT.

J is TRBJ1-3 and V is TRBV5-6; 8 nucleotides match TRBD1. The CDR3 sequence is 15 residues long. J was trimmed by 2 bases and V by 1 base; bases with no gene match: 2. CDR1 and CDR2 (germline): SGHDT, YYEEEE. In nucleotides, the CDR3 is TGTGCCAGCAGCTTGATGACAGGGGCTGGAAACACCATATATTTT. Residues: CASSLMTGAGNTIYF.

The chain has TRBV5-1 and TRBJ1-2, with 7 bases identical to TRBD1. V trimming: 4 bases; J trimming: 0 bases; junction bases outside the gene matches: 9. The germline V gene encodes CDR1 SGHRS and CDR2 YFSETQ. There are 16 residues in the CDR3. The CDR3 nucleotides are TGCGCCAGCAGCCCCCGGAGGGGGCAAACTAACTATGGCTACACCTTC. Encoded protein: CASSPRRGQTNYGYTF. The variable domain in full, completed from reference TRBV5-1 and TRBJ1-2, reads KAGVTQTPRYLIKTRGQQVTLSCSPISGHRSVSWYQQTPGQGLQFLFEYFSETQRNKGNFPGRFSGRQFSNSRSEMNVSTLELGDSALYLCASSPRRGQTNYGYTFGSGTRLTVV.

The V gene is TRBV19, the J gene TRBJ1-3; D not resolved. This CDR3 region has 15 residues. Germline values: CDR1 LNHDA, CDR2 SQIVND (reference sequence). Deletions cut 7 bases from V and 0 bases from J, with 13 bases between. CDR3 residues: CASIPTPYSGNTIYF. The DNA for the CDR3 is TGTGCCAGTATACCGACACCTTACTCTGGAAACACCATATATTTT.

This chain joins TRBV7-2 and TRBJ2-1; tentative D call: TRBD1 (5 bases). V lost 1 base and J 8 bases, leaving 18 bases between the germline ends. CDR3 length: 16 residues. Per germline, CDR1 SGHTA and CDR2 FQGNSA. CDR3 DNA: TGTGCCAGCAGCTTAGTAGGGGCATATTCGCAGGATGAGCAGTTCTTC. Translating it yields CASSLVGAYSQDEQFF.

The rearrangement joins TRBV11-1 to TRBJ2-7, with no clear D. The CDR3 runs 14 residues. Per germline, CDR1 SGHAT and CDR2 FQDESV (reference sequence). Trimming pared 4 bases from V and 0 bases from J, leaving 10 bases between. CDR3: CASSSRWASYEQYF. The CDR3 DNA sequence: TGTGCCAGCAGCTCCCGGTGGGCCTCCTACGAGCAGTACTTC.

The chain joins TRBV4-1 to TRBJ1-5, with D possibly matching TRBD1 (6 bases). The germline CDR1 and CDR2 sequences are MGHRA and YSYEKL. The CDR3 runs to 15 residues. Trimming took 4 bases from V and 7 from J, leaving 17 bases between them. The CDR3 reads CASSPSRRGRQPQHF. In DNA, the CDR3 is TGCGCCAGCAGCCCATCCCGCAGGGGAAGACAGCCCCAGCATTTT.

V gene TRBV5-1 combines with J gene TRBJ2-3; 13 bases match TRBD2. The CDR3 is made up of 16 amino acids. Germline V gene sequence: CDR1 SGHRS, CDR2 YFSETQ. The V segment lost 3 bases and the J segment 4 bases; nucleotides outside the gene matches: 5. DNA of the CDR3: TGCGCCAGCAGCTCACTAGCGGGGGGGCTCCCAGATACGCAGTATTTT. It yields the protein CASSSLAGGLPDTQYF. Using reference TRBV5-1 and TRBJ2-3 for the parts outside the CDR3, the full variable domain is KAGVTQTPRYLIKTRGQQVTLSCSPISGHRSVSWYQQTPGQGLQFLFEYFSETQRNKGNFPGRFSGRQFSNSRSEMNVSTLELGDSALYLCASSSLAGGLPDTQYFGPGTRLTVL.

The CDR3: CACKLAGDTYNEQFF. For the CDR3, the DNA is TGTGCCTGTAAACTAGCGGGGGATACCTACAATGAGCAGTTCTTC. The gene calls are TRBV30 and TRBJ2-1; 11 bases agree with TRBD2. Germline V gene lookup returns CDR1 GTSNPN and CDR2 SVGIG (reference sequence). This CDR3 is built from 15 residues. With V trimmed by 6 bases and J by 2 bases, 6 bases remained unmatched.

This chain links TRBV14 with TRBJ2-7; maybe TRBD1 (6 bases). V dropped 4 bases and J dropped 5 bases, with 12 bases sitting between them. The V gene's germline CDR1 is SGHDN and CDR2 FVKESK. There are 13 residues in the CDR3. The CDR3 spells CASSLRGGNEQYF. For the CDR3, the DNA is TGTGCCAGCAGCCTTCGAGGGGGTAACGAGCAGTACTTC.

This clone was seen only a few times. CDR3 nucleotides: TGTGCCAGCAGTTACTTACTTTCTTACGCCCAGCATTTT. It translates to CASSYLLSYAQHF. This chain links TRBV6-6 with TRBJ1-5; D not resolved. Germline loops: CDR1 MNHNY, CDR2 SVGAGI (reference sequence). V was trimmed by 1 base and J by 11 bases, leaving 12 bases between them. CDR3 size: 13 residues.

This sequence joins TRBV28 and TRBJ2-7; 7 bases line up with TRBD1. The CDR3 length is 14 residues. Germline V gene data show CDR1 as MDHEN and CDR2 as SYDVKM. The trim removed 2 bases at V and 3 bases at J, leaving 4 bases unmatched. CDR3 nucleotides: TGTGCCAGCAGTTTAAGGGGGCCACTCTACGAGCAGTACTTC. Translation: CASSLRGPLYEQYF.

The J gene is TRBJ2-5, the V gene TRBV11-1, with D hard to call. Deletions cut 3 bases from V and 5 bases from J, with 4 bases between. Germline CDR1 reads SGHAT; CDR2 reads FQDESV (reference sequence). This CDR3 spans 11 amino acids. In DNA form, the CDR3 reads TGTGCCAGCAGCTTCCGTGAGACCCAGTACTTC. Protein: CASSFRETQYF.

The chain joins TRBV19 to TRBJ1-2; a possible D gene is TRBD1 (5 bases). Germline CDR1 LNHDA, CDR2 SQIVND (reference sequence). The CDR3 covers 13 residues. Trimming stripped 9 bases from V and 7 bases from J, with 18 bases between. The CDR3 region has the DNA TGTGCCAGCTCCCGAGCCGAAAGGGGTGGCTACACCTTC. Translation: CASSRAERGGYTF.

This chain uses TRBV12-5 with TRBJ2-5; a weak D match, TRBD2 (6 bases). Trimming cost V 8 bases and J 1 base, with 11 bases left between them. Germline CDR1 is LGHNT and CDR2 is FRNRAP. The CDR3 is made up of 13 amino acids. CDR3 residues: CASKLGGQETQYF. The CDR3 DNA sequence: TGTGCTAGTAAACTGGGGGGCCAAGAGACCCAGTACTTC.

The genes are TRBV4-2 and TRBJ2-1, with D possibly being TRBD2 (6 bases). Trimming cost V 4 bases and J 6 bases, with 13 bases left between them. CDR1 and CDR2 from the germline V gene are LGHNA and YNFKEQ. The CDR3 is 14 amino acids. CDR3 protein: CASSPQLGGNEQFF. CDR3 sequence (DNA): TGTGCCAGCAGCCCTCAACTCGGGGGCAATGAGCAGTTCTTC.

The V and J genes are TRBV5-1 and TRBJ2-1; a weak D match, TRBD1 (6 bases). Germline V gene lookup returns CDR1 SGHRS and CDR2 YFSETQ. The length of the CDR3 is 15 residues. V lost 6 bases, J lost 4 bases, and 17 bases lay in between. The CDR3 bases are TGCGCCAGCACCTTACGGCAGGGGTTGTACAATGAGCAGTTCTTC. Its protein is CASTLRQGLYNEQFF.

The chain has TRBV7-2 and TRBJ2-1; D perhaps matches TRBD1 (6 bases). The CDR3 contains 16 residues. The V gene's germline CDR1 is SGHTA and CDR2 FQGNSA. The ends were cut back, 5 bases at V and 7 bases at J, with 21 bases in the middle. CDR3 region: CASSTGQPTLWNEQFF. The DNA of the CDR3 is TGTGCCAGCAGCACTGGACAGCCAACCCTATGGAATGAGCAGTTCTTC.

This CDR3 is CASSDPGNQETQYF. In DNA form, the CDR3 reads TGTGCCAGCAGTGATCCAGGGAACCAAGAGACCCAGTACTTC. The genes are TRBV27 and TRBJ2-5; possible D gene TRBD1, 5 bases. The CDR3 extends over 14 amino acids. V lost 5 bases, J lost 0 bases, and 10 bases lay in between. CDR1 and CDR2 (germline): MNHEY, SMNVEV (reference sequence).

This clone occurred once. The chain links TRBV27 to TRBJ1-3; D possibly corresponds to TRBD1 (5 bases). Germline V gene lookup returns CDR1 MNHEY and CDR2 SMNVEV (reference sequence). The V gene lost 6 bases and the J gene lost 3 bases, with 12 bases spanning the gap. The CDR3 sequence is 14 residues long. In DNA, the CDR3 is TGTGCCAGCAGCCGCGTCGGGGGTGGAAACACCATATATTTT. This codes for CASSRVGGGNTIYF.

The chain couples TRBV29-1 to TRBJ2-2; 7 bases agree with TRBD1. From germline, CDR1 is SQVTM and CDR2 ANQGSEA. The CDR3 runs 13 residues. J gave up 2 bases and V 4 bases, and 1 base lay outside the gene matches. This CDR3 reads CSVGDSNTGELFF. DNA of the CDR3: TGCAGCGTTGGGGACAGTAACACCGGGGAGCTGTTTTTT.

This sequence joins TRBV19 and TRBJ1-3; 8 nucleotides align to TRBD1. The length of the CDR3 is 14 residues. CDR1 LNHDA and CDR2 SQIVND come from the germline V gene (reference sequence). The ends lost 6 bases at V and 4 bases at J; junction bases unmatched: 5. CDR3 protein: CASSRTGTGNTIYF. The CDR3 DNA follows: TGTGCCAGTAGCCGGACAGGGACAGGAAACACCATATATTTT. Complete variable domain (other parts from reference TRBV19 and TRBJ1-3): DGGITQSPKYLFRKEGQNVTLSCEQNLNHDAMYWYRQDPGQGLRLIYYSQIVNDFQKGDIAEGYSVSREKKESFPLTVTSAQKNPTAFYLCASSRTGTGNTIYFGEGSWLTVV.

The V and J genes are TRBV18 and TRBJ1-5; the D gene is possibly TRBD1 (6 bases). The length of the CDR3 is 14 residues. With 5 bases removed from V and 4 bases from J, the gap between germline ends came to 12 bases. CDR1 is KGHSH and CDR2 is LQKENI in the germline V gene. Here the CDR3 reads CASSSQTGNQPQHF. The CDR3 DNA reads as TGTGCCAGCTCATCTCAAACAGGGAATCAGCCCCAGCATTTT.

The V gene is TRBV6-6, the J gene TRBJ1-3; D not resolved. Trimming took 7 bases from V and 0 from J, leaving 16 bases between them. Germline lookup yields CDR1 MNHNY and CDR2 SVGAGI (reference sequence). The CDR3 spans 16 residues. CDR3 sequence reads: CASMVVAGNSGNTIYF. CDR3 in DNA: TGTGCCAGCATGGTTGTTGCAGGAAACTCTGGAAACACCATATATTTT.